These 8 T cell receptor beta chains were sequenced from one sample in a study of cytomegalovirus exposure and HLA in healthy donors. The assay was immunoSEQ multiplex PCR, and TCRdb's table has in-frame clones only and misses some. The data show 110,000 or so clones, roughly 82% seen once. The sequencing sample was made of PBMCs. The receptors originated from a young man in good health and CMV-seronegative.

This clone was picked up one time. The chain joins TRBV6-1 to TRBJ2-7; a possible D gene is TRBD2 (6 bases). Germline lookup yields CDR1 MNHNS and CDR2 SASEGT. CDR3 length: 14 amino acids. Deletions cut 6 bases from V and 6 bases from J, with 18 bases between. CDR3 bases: TGTGCCAGCAGGGGTTCGTTCTTGGGAGGCGAGCAGTACTTC. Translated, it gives CASRGSFLGGEQYF.

The chain's CDR3 is CASSFGILAERVETQYF. As DNA, the CDR3 is TGTGCCAGCAGCTTCGGCATACTAGCGGAAAGGGTAGAGACCCAGTACTTC. The chain couples TRBV11-2 to TRBJ2-5; 8 nucleotides agree with TRBD2. The CDR3 totals 17 residues. Germline-derived CDR1 and CDR2 are SGHAT and FQNNGV. V trimming: 3 bases; J trimming: 4 bases; junction bases outside the gene matches: 13.

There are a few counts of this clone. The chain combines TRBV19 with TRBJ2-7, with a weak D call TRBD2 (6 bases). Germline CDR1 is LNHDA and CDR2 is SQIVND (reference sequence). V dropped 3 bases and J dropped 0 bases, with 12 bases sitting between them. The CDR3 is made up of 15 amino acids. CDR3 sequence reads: CASSIGGPSSYEQYF. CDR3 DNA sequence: TGTGCCAGTAGTATCGGGGGACCCAGCTCCTACGAGCAGTACTTC.

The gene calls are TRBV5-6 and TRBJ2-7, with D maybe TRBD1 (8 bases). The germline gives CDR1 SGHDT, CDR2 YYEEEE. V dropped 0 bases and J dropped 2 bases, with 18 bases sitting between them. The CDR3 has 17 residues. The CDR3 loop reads CASSLAGEGDRTYEQYF. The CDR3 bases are TGTGCCAGCAGCTTGGCCGGGGAGGGGGACAGGACCTACGAGCAGTACTTC. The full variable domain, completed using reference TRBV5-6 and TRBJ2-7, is DAGVTQSPTHLIKTRGQQVTLRCSPKSGHDTVSWYQQALGQGPQFIFQYYEEEERQRGNFPDRFSGHQFPNYSSELNVNALLLGDSALYLCASSLAGEGDRTYEQYFGPGTRLTVT.

CDR3 protein: CASSYGLYEQYF. CDR3 nucleotide sequence: TGTGCCAGCAGTTATGGGCTTTACGAGCAGTACTTC. This chain links TRBV6-5 with TRBJ2-7; no definite D call. Trimming removed 3 bases at V and 4 bases at J, with 7 bases between. Looked up from germline, CDR1 is MNHEY and CDR2 is SVGAGI. The CDR3 extends over 12 amino acids.

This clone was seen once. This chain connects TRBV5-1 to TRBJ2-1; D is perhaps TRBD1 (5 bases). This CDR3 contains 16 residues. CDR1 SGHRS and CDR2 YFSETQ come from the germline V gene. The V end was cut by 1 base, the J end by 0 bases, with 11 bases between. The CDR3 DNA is TGCGCCAGCAGCTTGCAGGGTCAAAGCTCCTACAATGAGCAGTTCTTC. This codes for CASSLQGQSSYNEQFF.

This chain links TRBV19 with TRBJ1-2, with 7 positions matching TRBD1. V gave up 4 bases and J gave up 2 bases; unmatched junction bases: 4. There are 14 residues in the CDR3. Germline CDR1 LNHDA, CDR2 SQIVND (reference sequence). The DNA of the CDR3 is TGTGCCAGTAGTACCCCGACAGGGAACTATGGCTACACCTTC. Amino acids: CASSTPTGNYGYTF.

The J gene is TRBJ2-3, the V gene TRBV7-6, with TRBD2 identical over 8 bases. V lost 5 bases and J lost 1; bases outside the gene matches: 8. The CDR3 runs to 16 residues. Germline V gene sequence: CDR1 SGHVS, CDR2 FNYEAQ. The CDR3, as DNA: TGTGCCAGCAGCCCACGGACTAGCTTAGGCACAGATACGCAGTATTTT. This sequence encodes CASSPRTSLGTDTQYF.